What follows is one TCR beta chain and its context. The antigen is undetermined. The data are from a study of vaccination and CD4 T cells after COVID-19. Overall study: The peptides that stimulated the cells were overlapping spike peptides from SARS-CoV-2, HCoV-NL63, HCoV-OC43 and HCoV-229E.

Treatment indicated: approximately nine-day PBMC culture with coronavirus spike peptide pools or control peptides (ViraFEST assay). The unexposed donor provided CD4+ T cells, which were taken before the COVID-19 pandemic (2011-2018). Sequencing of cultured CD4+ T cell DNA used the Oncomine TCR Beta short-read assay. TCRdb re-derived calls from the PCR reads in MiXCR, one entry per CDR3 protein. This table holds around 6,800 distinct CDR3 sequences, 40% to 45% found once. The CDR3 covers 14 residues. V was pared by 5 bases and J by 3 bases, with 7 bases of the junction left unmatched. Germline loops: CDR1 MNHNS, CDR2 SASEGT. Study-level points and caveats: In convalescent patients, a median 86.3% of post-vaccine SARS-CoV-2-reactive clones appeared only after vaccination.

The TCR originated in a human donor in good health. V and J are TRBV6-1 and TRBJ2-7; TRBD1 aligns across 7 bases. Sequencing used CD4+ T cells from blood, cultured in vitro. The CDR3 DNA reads TGTGCCAGCAGTACAACAGGGGCGGGCTACGAGCAGTACTTC. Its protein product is CASSTTGAGYEQYF.